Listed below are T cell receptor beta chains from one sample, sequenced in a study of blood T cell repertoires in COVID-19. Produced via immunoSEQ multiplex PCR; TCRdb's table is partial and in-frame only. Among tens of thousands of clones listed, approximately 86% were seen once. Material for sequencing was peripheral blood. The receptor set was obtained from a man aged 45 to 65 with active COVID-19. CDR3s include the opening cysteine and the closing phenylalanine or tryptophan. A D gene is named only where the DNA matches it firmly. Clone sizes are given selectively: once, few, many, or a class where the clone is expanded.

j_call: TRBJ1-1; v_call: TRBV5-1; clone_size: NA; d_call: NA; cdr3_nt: TGCGCCAGCAGTCCTTTGGGGCTCTCGACTGAAGCTTTCTTT; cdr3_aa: CASSPLGLSTEAFF
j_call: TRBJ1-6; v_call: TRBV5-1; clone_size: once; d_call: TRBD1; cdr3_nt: TGCGCCAGCAGCCAACAGGGGACCGGGTCACCCCTCCACTTT; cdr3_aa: CASSQQGTGSPLHF
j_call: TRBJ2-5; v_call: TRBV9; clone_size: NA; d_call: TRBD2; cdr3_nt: TGTGCCAGCAGCGTAGAACCAGCGGGAGGAAGGGAGACCCAGTACTTC; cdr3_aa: CASSVEPAGGRETQYF
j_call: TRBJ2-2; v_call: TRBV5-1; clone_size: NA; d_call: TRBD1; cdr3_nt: TGCGCCAGCAGCTTGACTGGGACAGGGGACGTACCCGGGGAGCTGTTTTTT; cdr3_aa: CASSLTGTGDVPGELFF
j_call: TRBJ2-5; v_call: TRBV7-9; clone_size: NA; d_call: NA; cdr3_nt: TGTGCCAGCAGCTTAGTGGGACTTCCCCAAGAGACCCAGTACTTC; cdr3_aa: CASSLVGLPQETQYF
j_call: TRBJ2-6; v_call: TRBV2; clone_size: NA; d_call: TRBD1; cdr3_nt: TGTGCCAGCAGCGGACCGGACAGGACGGTAGGGGCCAACGTCCTGACTTTC; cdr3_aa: CASSGPDRTVGANVLTF
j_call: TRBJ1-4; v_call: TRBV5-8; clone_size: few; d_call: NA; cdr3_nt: TGTGCCAGCAGCCGGGGACTGATGAATGAAAAACTGTTTTTT; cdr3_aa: CASSRGLMNEKLFF
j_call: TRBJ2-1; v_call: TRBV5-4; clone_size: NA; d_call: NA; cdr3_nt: TGTGCCAGCAGCTTGGGGACTACCTACAATGAGCAGTTCTTC; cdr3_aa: CASSLGTTYNEQFF
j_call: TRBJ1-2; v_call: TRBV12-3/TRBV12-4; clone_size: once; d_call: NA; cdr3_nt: TGTGCCAGCAGTTCCGGTGGCTATGGCTACACCTTC; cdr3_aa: CASSSGGYGYTF
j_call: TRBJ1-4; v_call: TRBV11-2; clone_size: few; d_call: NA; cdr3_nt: TGTGCCAGCAGCAGGGGAACTAATGAAAAACTGTTTTTT; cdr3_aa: CASSRGTNEKLFF
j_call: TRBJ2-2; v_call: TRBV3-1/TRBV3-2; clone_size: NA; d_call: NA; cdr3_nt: TGTGCCAGCAGATCGGGCGGGGACACCGGGGAGCTGTTTTTT; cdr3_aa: CASRSGGDTGELFF
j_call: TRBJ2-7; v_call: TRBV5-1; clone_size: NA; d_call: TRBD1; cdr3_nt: TGCGCCAGCAGCTCACAGGGGGACTACGAGCAGTACTTC; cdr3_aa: CASSSQGDYEQYF
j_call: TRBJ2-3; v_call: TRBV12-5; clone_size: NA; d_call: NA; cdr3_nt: TGTGCTAGTGGTTTGGGAGGGAGCGGGGATACGCAGTATTTT; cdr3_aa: CASGLGGSGDTQYF
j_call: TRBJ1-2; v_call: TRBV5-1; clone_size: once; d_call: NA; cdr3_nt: TGCGCCAGCAGCCCCTGGACGGGAACGGACTATGGCTACACCTTC; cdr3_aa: CASSPWTGTDYGYTF
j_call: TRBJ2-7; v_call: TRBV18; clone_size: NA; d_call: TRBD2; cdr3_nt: TGTGCCAGCTCACCAAACATGGGACTAGCGGGAGAGCAGTACTTC; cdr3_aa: CASSPNMGLAGEQYF
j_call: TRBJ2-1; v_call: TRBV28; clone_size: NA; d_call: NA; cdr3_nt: TGTGCCAGCTCCCCGATGACTAACAATGAGCAGTTCTTC; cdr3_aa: CASSPMTNNEQFF
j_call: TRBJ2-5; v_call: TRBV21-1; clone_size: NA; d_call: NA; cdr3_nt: TGTGCCAGCAGCAAGGTTCTGAGGGGGCGGGAAGAGACCCAGTACTTC; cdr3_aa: CASSKVLRGREETQYF
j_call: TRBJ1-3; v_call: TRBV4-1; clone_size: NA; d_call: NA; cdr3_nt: TGCGCCAGCAGCCAGGACAGCAGCTCTGGAAACACCATATATTTT; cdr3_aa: CASSQDSSSGNTIYF
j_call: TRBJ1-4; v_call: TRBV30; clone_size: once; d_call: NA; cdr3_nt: TGTGCCTGGAGTCAAGGGGTGAGCACTAATGAAAAACTGTTTTTT; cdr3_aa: CAWSQGVSTNEKLFF
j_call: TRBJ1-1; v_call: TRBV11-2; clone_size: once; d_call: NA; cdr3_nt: TGTGCCAGCAGCCGACAGAACACTGAAGCTTTCTTT; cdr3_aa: CASSRQNTEAFF
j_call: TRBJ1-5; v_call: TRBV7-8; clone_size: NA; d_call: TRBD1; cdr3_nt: TGTGCCAGCAGCTTAAGCCGGACAGGGGATCAGCCCCAGCATTTT; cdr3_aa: CASSLSRTGDQPQHF
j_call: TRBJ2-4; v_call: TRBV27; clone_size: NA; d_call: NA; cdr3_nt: TGTGCCAGCAGAGGACAGCCCTTAGTCAAAAACATTCAGTACTTC; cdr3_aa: CASRGQPLVKNIQYF
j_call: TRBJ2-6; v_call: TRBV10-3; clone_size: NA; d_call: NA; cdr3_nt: TGTGCCATCAGTGTGGTGAGCCTAGGCTCTGGGGCCAACGTCCTGACTTTC; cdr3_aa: CAISVVSLGSGANVLTF
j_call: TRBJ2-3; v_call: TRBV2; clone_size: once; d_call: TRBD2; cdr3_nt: TGTGCCAGCAGCCTACTAGCGGGAAGAACGAATACGCAGTATTTT; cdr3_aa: CASSLLAGRTNTQYF
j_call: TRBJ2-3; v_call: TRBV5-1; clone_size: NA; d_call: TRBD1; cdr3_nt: TGCGCCAGCAGCTTGAGACAGGGTGCTACAGATACGCAGTATTTT; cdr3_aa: CASSLRQGATDTQYF
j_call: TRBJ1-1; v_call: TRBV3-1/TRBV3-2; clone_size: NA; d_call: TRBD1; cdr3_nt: TGTGCCAGCAGCCAATCACAGGGGGGCACTGAAGCTTTCTTT; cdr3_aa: CASSQSQGGTEAFF
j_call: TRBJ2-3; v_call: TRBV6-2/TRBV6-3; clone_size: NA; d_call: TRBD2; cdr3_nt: TGTGCCAGCAGTTTAGCGGGGGGCGGGGATACGCAGTATTTT; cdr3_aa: CASSLAGGGDTQYF
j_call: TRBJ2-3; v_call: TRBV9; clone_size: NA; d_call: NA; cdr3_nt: TGTGCCAGCGGGCCTACTAGCACAGATACGCAGTATTTT; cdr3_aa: CASGPTSTDTQYF
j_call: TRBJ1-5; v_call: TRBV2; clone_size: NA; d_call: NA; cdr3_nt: TGTGCCAGCAGAGACCAGGGCAATCAGCCCCAGCATTTT; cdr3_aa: CASRDQGNQPQHF
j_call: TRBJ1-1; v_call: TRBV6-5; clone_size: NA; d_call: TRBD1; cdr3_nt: TGTGCCAGCAGTAAGGACAGGGTGAACACTGAAGCTTTCTTT; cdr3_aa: CASSKDRVNTEAFF
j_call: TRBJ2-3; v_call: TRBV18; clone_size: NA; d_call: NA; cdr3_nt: TGTGCCAGCTCACCCCAGTCGGGTGTAGATACGCAGTATTTT; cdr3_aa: CASSPQSGVDTQYF
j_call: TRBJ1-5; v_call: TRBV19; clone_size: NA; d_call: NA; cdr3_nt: TGTGCCAGTAGCACAGTAAATAGCAATCAGCCCCAGCATTTT; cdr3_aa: CASSTVNSNQPQHF
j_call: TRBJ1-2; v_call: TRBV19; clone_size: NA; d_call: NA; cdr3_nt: TGTGCCAGTAGTCCGTCCGTTGGACGGACATATGGCTACACCTTC; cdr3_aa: CASSPSVGRTYGYTF
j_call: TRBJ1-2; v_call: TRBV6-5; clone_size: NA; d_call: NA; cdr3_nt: TGTGCCAGCAGTTACTCGCGGGAAAGTGGCTACACCTTC; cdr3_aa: CASSYSRESGYTF
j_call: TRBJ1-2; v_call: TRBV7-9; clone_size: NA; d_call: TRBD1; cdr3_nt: TGTGCCAGCAGTCTGACAGGGGGCGATGGCTACACCTTC; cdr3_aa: CASSLTGGDGYTF
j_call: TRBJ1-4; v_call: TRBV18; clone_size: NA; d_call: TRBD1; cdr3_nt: TGTGCCAGCTCAGTCCGGGGACAGGGGACTGAAAAACTGTTTTTT; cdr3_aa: CASSVRGQGTEKLFF
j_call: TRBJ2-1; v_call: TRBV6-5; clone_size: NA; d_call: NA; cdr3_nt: TGTGCCAGCCTCGGGGTAGGGAGTAATTGGAATGAGCAGTTCTTC; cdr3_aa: CASLGVGSNWNEQFF
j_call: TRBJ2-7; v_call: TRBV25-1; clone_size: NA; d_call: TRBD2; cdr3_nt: TGTGCCAGCAGTGAATGGGAGGGCTCCTACGAGCAGTACTTC; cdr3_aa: CASSEWEGSYEQYF
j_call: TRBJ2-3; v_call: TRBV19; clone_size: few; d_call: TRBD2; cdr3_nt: TGTGCCAGTAGTAAAGTCGCCCGGGCGGGAGGTGATACGCAGTATTTT; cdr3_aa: CASSKVARAGGDTQYF
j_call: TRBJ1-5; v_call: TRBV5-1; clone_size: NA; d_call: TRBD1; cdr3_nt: TGCGCCAGCAGCTTATCAGGGGGCGGAATGGAGCCCCAGCATTTT; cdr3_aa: CASSLSGGGMEPQHF
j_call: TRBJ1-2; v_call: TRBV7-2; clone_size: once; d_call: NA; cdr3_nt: TGTGCCAGCAGCTTAGATAGCACAACAGGAAACTATGGCTACACCTTC; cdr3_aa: CASSLDSTTGNYGYTF
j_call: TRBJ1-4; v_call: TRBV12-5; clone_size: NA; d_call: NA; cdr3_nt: TGTGCTAGTGCCCCTGGACAGCGTAATGAAAAACTGTTTTTT; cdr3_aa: CASAPGQRNEKLFF
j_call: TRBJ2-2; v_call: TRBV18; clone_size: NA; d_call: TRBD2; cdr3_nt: TGTGCCAGCTCACGGGACAACCTGCGCCTAGCGGGAGGGCTCTACACCGGGGAGCTGTTTTTT; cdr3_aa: CASSRDNLRLAGGLYTGELFF
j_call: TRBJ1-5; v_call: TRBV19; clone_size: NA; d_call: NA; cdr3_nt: TGTGCCAGTTCTTATAGCAATCAGCCCCAGCATTTT; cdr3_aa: CASSYSNQPQHF
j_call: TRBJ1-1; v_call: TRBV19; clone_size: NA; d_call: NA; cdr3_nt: TGTGCCAGTAGAAGGCAGGGGAACACTGAAGCTTTCTTT; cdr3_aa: CASRRQGNTEAFF
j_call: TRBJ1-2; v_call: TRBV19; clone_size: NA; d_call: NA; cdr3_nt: TGTGCCAGTAGTATGGCACCATACAGTTATGGCTACACCTTC; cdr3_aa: CASSMAPYSYGYTF
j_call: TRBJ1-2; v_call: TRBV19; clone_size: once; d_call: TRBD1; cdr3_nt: TGTGCCAGTATGACCGGGACAGGGAATGGTGGCTACACCTTC; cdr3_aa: CASMTGTGNGGYTF
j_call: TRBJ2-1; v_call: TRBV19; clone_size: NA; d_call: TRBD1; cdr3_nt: TGTGCCAGTAGTATAATGGGACAGTACAATGAGCAGTTCTTC; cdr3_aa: CASSIMGQYNEQFF
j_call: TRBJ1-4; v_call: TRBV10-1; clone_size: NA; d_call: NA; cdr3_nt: TGCGCCAGCATCCTAACAACCCGGGGGTTAAATGAAAAACTGTTTTTT; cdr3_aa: CASILTTRGLNEKLFF
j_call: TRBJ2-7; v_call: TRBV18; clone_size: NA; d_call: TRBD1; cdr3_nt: TGTGCCAGCTCACCAACACGCGGGTCACAGGGGGCTTACGAGCAGTACTTC; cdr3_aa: CASSPTRGSQGAYEQYF
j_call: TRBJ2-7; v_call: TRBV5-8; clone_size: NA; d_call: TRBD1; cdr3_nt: TGTGCCAGCAGAACCGGGACAGGGGCCGAGCAGTACTTC; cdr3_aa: CASRTGTGAEQYF